This T cell receptor beta chain was obtained from a study of tumor-infiltrating lymphocytes in primary liver carcinoma. Overall study: Surgeons treated the primary liver carcinoma of the patients by surgical resection. Samples yielded about 3.5 to 7.5 million productive TCRbeta reads, similar across tissue types.

Notes on this clonotype: Its specificity is not known.

The blood RNA (from unsorted whole blood) was obtained, and germline DNA was also extracted. Reverse transcription of around 500 ng total RNA with a constant-region primer produced TCR beta cDNA. Libraries covering TCR beta were generated through three nested multiplex PCR rounds (using a slightly modified ARM-PCR). Running 10 cycles apiece, the first two PCR rounds relied on TRBV1-TRBV30 forward primers together with a C-beta reverse primer. A single record per CDR3 protein comes from TCRdb applying MiXCR to the multiplex PCR reads. Here the sample spans fewer than 350,000 distinct CDR3 sequences, about 61% being singletons. This CDR3 region has 14 residues. Losses at the gene ends were 1 base for V and 10 bases for J; bases not matched to a gene: 6. Germline CDR1 reads SGHRS; CDR2 reads YFSETQ. Whole-study findings and limits: Tumors had a significantly higher top-250-clone fraction than blood (p = 0.039).

J is TRBJ1-4 and V is TRBV5-1; 8 bases line up with TRBD1. The TCR was taken from a man aged 35-49 years with primary liver carcinoma and hepatitis B virus infection. The sample was peripheral blood. The CDR3 protein is CASSLRTGSGKLFF. For the CDR3, the DNA is TGCGCCAGCAGCTTGAGGACAGGGTCCGGAAAACTGTTTTTT.